One and the same sample provided the 21 T cell receptor beta chains below, sequenced in a study of cytomegalovirus exposure and HLA in healthy donors. Both 60 Vbeta primers and 13 Jbeta primers went into the PCR. The data were produced by immunoSEQ multiplex PCR, yet TCRdb's version contains in-frame clones alone and is incomplete. The sample yields approximately 140,000 clones, around 81% seen once. The specimen sequenced was PBMCs. The source is a man aged 35-49 years in good health and CMV-seropositive.

J is TRBJ1-5 and V is TRBV6-1, with D uncertain. This CDR3 is 14 amino acids long. From germline, CDR1 is MNHNS and CDR2 SASEGT. V dropped 5 bases and J dropped 6 bases, with 14 bases sitting between them. The CDR3 here is CASSTTGSAQPQHF. CDR3 nucleotides: TGTGCCAGCAGTACTACGGGGTCGGCTCAGCCCCAGCATTTT.

This chain joins TRBV7-2 and TRBJ2-2, with TRBD1 identical over 7 bases. The CDR3 totals 13 residues. The J segment lost 7 bases and the V segment lost 5 bases, leaving 4 bases of the junction unmatched. The germline V gene has CDR1 SGHTA and CDR2 FQGNSA. CDR3 DNA sequence: TGTGCCAGCAGCCTCAGACAGGGCGGGGAGCTGTTTTTT. This gives the protein CASSLRQGGELFF. Filled out from reference TRBV7-2 and TRBJ2-2, the complete variable domain reads GAGVSQSPSNKVTEKGKDVELRCDPISGHTALYWYRQSLGQGLEFLIYFQGNSAPDKSGLPSDRFSAERTGGSVSTLTIQRTQQEDSAVYLCASSLRQGGELFFGEGSRLTVL.

In the case of this clone: At the DNA level, this CDR3 is encoded by other sequences in the same sample as well. The chain carries TRBV15 and TRBJ1-1; 8 nucleotides agree with TRBD1. The CDR3 covers 17 residues. CDR1 is LNHNV and CDR2 is YYDKDF in the germline V gene (reference sequence). Trimming removed 3 bases from V and 4 bases from J; junction bases left unmatched: 13. Written as DNA, the CDR3 is TGTGCCACCAGCAGGGGAGGCCAGGGGGCTAGGGGCACTGAAGCTTTCTTT. It yields the protein CATSRGGQGARGTEAFF.

The rearrangement uses TRBV19 and TRBJ1-6; D gene ambiguous. V lost 7 bases to trimming and J lost 7 bases, with 8 bases between them. The CDR3 has 12 residues. The germline CDR1 and CDR2 sequences are LNHDA and SQIVND (reference sequence). Written as DNA, the CDR3 is TGTGCCAGTACCACGGGAAATTCACCCCTCCACTTT. This sequence encodes CASTTGNSPLHF.

The chain employs TRBV19 and TRBJ2-7; D remains unclear. Germline V gives CDR1 LNHDA, CDR2 SQIVND (reference sequence). The CDR3 sequence is 14 residues long. V was pared by 2 bases and J by 0 bases, with 8 bases between. The CDR3 DNA is TGTGCCAGTAGTATACAGGCGAGCTCCTACGAGCAGTACTTC. Translation: CASSIQASSYEQYF.

V usage is TRBV2 and J usage is TRBJ1-1, with D possibly TRBD1 on 6 matching bases. The CDR3 has 17 amino acids. V gave up 0 bases and J gave up 10 bases, with 24 bases separating them. Germline CDR1 and CDR2: SNHLY and FYNNEI. The CDR3 spells CASSEAQGHYPGGGAFF. CDR3 DNA: TGTGCCAGCAGTGAAGCACAGGGACACTACCCAGGTGGGGGAGCTTTCTTT.

The rearrangement joins TRBV5-8 to TRBJ2-3; 7 bases line up with TRBD2. The CDR3 contains 15 residues. Trimming removed 0 bases from V and 2 bases from J; junction bases left unmatched: 3. In germline, CDR1 is SGHTS, CDR2 YDEGEE. The CDR3 region is CASSLALADTDTQYF. CDR3 DNA sequence: TGTGCCAGCAGCTTGGCCCTAGCGGACACAGATACGCAGTATTTT.

This rearrangement joins TRBV19 to TRBJ1-2; 11 nucleotides line up with TRBD1. CDR3 size: 15 residues. Germline loops: CDR1 LNHDA, CDR2 SQIVND (reference sequence). V was clipped by 6 bases and J by 8 bases; unmatched bases: 11. This CDR3 reads CASSLNGQGALGYTF. CDR3 nucleotide sequence: TGTGCCAGTAGCCTAAACGGACAGGGGGCGTTAGGCTACACCTTC.

This rearrangement joins TRBV11-3 to TRBJ2-7; TRBD1 aligns across 10 bases. Germline assignment: CDR1 SGHNT and CDR2 YENEEA. The CDR3 is 15 residues long. The V gene end was trimmed by 1 base and the J gene end by 3 bases; junction bases not matched to a gene: 3. The CDR3 region has the DNA TGTGCCAGCAGCTTAGCCGGGGACAGGGGCTACGAGCAGTACTTC. Its protein is CASSLAGDRGYEQYF.

The chain uses TRBV30 and TRBJ1-3, with a tentative D call TRBD1 (5 bases). The CDR3 has 15 amino acids. Germline-derived CDR1 and CDR2 are GTSNPN and SVGIG (reference sequence). V shed 7 bases and J shed 0 bases, with 16 bases lying between them. CDR3 DNA sequence: TGTGCCTCCGGGGGTGCGGCGCTCTCTGGAAACACCATATATTTT. It yields the protein CASGGAALSGNTIYF.

This clone appeared a single time. The chain has TRBV4-1 and TRBJ2-1; TRBD1 agrees at 10 bases. This CDR3 is 14 amino acids long. J lost 7 bases, V lost 4 bases, and 4 bases had no gene match. The germline CDR1 and CDR2 sequences are MGHRA and YSYEKL. The CDR3 nucleotides read TGCGCCAGCAGCCTTGGGGACAGGGGAAATGAGCAGTTCTTC. It yields the protein CASSLGDRGNEQFF.

The rearrangement uses TRBV19 and TRBJ1-1; D may be TRBD1 (6 bases). Germline assignment: CDR1 LNHDA and CDR2 SQIVND (reference sequence). The CDR3 totals 16 residues. V was cut by 1 base and J by 1 base, with 13 bases left in between. The CDR3 DNA reads TGTGCCAGTAGTATAGCACAGGGATACAGGAACACTGAAGCTTTCTTT. The encoded protein is CASSIAQGYRNTEAFF.

The chain uses TRBV5-4 and TRBJ2-7, with D tentatively TRBD1 (6 bases). The CDR3 sequence is 16 residues long. Trimming took off 4 bases at V and 0 bases at J, with 17 bases between the two ends. The germline gives CDR1 SGHNT, CDR2 YYREEE (reference sequence). CDR3 bases: TGTGCCAGCAGCCCCCGGACAGCAATGAGCTCCTACGAGCAGTACTTC. Translating it yields CASSPRTAMSSYEQYF.

The rearrangement links TRBV7-2 to TRBJ2-7, with 7 bases identical to TRBD1. V was pared by 5 bases and J by 3 bases, with 7 bases of the junction left unmatched. The germline CDR1 and CDR2 sequences are SGHTA and FQGNSA. The CDR3 is 14 residues long. In DNA form, the CDR3 reads TGTGCCAGCAGCCAATGGACAGGACACTACGAGCAGTACTTC. It encodes CASSQWTGHYEQYF.

This chain connects TRBV19 to TRBJ1-2; TRBD1 aligns across 7 bases. Germline V gene lookup returns CDR1 LNHDA and CDR2 SQIVND (reference sequence). V lost 5 bases to trimming and J lost 4 bases; unmatched junction nucleotides: 10. The CDR3 has 15 residues. The CDR3 bases are TGTGCCAGTAGTCCTCAGACAGGGTTGGGCTATGGCTACACCTTC. Residues: CASSPQTGLGYGYTF.

V usage is TRBV28 and J usage is TRBJ1-3; no definite D call. CDR1 is MDHEN, CDR2 SYDVKM, per germline. The CDR3 has 13 residues. V lost 6 bases to trimming and J lost 0 bases, with 6 bases between them. The CDR3 loop reads CASSPNSGNTIYF. The CDR3 region has the DNA TGTGCCAGCAGCCCCAACTCTGGAAACACCATATATTTT.

The chain employs TRBV6-5 and TRBJ2-7; 8 bases are a match to TRBD1. The trim removed 0 bases at V and 5 bases at J, leaving 3 bases unmatched. The germline V gene has CDR1 MNHEY and CDR2 SVGAGI. This CDR3 is 14 amino acids long. CDR3 DNA: TGTGCCAGCAGTTACTCGGTCAGGGGGCACGAGCAGTACTTC. It codes for CASSYSVRGHEQYF.

This clone was recorded only once. The V and J genes are TRBV10-2 and TRBJ1-4; D gene ambiguous. Germline V gives CDR1 WSHSY, CDR2 SAAADI. This CDR3 spans 15 amino acids. The V end lost 8 bases, the J end lost 8 bases, and 21 bases lay between the germline ends. The CDR3 region has the DNA TGCGCCAGCCGCCCGAACGAGGAGTATCGGGAAAAACTGTTTTTT. Amino acids: CASRPNEEYREKLFF.

The genes are TRBV11-2 and TRBJ2-1; TRBD2 matches at 12 bases. CDR1 and CDR2 from the germline V gene are SGHAT and FQNNGV. After removal of 6 bases from V and 0 bases from J, the junction contained 3 bases not matched to a gene. The CDR3 runs to 16 residues. The CDR3 DNA is TGTGCCAGCAGGGCTAGCGGGAGGGTCTCCTACAATGAGCAGTTCTTC. Protein sequence: CASRASGRVSYNEQFF.

The gene calls are TRBV18 and TRBJ2-2, with TRBD2 matching 12 bases. CDR3 size: 17 residues. The germline V gene has CDR1 KGHSH and CDR2 LQKENI. Losses at the gene ends were 2 bases for V and 2 bases for J; bases not matched to a gene: 3. The CDR3 protein is CASSPSGLAGNTGELFF. In nucleotides, the CDR3 is TGTGCCAGCTCACCATCGGGACTAGCGGGTAACACCGGGGAGCTGTTTTTT.

J is TRBJ2-3 and V is TRBV4-1, with TRBD2 matching 8 bases. This CDR3 comprises 17 residues. Germline assignment: CDR1 MGHRA and CDR2 YSYEKL. V was clipped by 0 bases and J by 3 bases; unmatched bases: 8. The CDR3 region is CASSQDWASGQTDTQYF. In DNA, the CDR3 is TGCGCCAGCAGCCAAGATTGGGCTAGCGGGCAAACAGATACGCAGTATTTT.